These T cell receptor beta chains were read from a single sample in a study of blood T cells in healthy people across ages. TCRdb used MiXCR to reprocess the 5' RACE reads, holding one entry per CDR3 protein. This sample has 1 million to 1.2 million distinct CDR3 sequences, with roughly two fifths found just once. The sequenced sample consisted of blood. The receptors stem from a man aged 18 to 29 in good health. Each CDR3 is given with its conserved first and last residue. Each record gives: clone size, D gene, J gene, V gene, CDR3 protein, CDR3 DNA. D genes are given only for firm matches. Rows give clone size only sometimes, using once, few, many, or a class for an expanded clone.

abundance: NA; d_gene: NA; j_gene: TRBJ2-1; v_gene: TRBV6-6; CDR3aa: CASSNRYNEQFF; CDR3nt: TGTGCCAGCAGTAACCGATACAATGAGCAGTTCTTC
abundance: NA; d_gene: NA; j_gene: TRBJ1-4; v_gene: TRBV20-1; CDR3aa: CSARVYEKLFF; CDR3nt: TGCAGTGCTAGAGTATATGAAAAACTGTTTTTT
abundance: NA; d_gene: NA; j_gene: TRBJ2-5; v_gene: TRBV7-2; CDR3aa: CASSLGSGVQETQYF; CDR3nt: TGTGCCAGCAGCTTAGGGTCCGGGGTCCAAGAGACCCAGTACTTC
abundance: few; d_gene: NA; j_gene: TRBJ1-2; v_gene: TRBV25-1; CDR3aa: CASSLTIPGGYTF; CDR3nt: TGTGCCAGCAGTCTTACCATCCCGGGGGGCTACACCTTC
abundance: few; d_gene: NA; j_gene: TRBJ1-4; v_gene: TRBV20-1; CDR3aa: CSAGDPNGGGTNEKLFF; CDR3nt: TGCAGTGCTGGGGACCCGAATGGGGGAGGAACTAATGAAAAACTGTTTTTT
abundance: NA; d_gene: TRBD2; j_gene: TRBJ2-1; v_gene: TRBV12-3/TRBV12-4; CDR3aa: CASISGLAGPYNEQFF; CDR3nt: TGTGCCAGCATTTCCGGACTAGCGGGGCCCTACAATGAGCAGTTCTTC
abundance: NA; d_gene: NA; j_gene: TRBJ2-3; v_gene: TRBV29-1; CDR3aa: CSVVVGGGDTQYF; CDR3nt: TGCAGCGTTGTGGTTGGCGGTGGAGATACGCAGTATTTT
abundance: NA; d_gene: NA; j_gene: TRBJ1-2; v_gene: TRBV10-3; CDR3aa: CASSDEGSNYGYTF; CDR3nt: TGTGCCAGCAGTGATGAAGGTTCTAACTATGGCTACACCTTC
abundance: NA; d_gene: TRBD1; j_gene: TRBJ2-1; v_gene: TRBV9; CDR3aa: CASSASGQTESSYNEQFF; CDR3nt: TGTGCCAGCAGCGCGTCGGGACAGACCGAGAGCTCCTACAATGAGCAGTTCTTC
abundance: NA; d_gene: NA; j_gene: TRBJ1-2; v_gene: TRBV6-1; CDR3aa: CASKGNAGSLYGYTF; CDR3nt: TGTGCCAGCAAAGGAAACGCCGGCAGCCTATATGGCTACACCTTC
abundance: many; d_gene: NA; j_gene: TRBJ2-1; v_gene: TRBV20-1; CDR3aa: CSARRVNEQFF; CDR3nt: TGCAGTGCTAGGAGAGTCAATGAGCAGTTCTTC
abundance: few; d_gene: NA; j_gene: TRBJ1-2; v_gene: TRBV20-1; CDR3aa: CSARQGTLNYGYTF; CDR3nt: TGCAGTGCTAGACAGGGGACCCTTAACTATGGCTACACCTTC
abundance: NA; d_gene: TRBD2; j_gene: TRBJ2-1; v_gene: TRBV5-1; CDR3aa: CASSSIRSGGNNEQFF; CDR3nt: TGCGCCAGCAGCTCGATCCGTAGCGGGGGAAACAATGAGCAGTTCTTC
abundance: NA; d_gene: NA; j_gene: TRBJ1-2; v_gene: TRBV6-6; CDR3aa: CVSSYFPQSHTF; CDR3nt: TGTGTCAGCAGTTATTTTCCCCAGTCCCACACCTTC
abundance: NA; d_gene: TRBD1; j_gene: TRBJ2-1; v_gene: TRBV15; CDR3aa: CATSRDLGGAQNEQFF; CDR3nt: TGTGCCACCAGCAGAGATTTAGGGGGCGCTCAGAATGAGCAGTTCTTC
abundance: NA; d_gene: TRBD1; j_gene: TRBJ1-2; v_gene: TRBV28; CDR3aa: CASTTGQDTYGYTF; CDR3nt: TGTGCCAGCACCACGGGACAGGACACCTATGGCTACACCTTC
abundance: NA; d_gene: NA; j_gene: TRBJ2-3; v_gene: TRBV7-8; CDR3aa: CASSSRTTVPDTQYF; CDR3nt: TGTGCCAGCAGCTCACGGACCACGGTCCCAGATACGCAGTATTTT
abundance: few; d_gene: NA; j_gene: TRBJ2-1; v_gene: TRBV20-1; CDR3aa: CSASRSPYNEQFF; CDR3nt: TGCAGTGCTTCTAGGAGCCCCTACAATGAGCAGTTCTTC
abundance: NA; d_gene: NA; j_gene: TRBJ2-1; v_gene: TRBV28; CDR3aa: CASTPTGDYNEQFF; CDR3nt: TGTGCCAGCACCCCGACAGGCGACTACAATGAGCAGTTCTTC
abundance: NA; d_gene: NA; j_gene: TRBJ1-2; v_gene: TRBV30; CDR3aa: CSTKPWTAYGYTF; CDR3nt: TGTTCGACCAAACCGTGGACAGCCTATGGCTACACCTTC
abundance: NA; d_gene: NA; j_gene: TRBJ1-2; v_gene: TRBV13; CDR3aa: CASSSQGTGLLGGYTF; CDR3nt: TGTGCCAGCAGCTCACAAGGGACGGGGCTTCTTGGGGGCTACACCTTC
abundance: NA; d_gene: NA; j_gene: TRBJ2-5; v_gene: TRBV24-1; CDR3aa: CATSEAGQYQETQYF; CDR3nt: TGTGCCACCAGTGAGGCAGGACAATATCAAGAGACCCAGTACTTC
abundance: NA; d_gene: NA; j_gene: TRBJ2-3; v_gene: TRBV20-1; CDR3aa: CSAREARVTDTQYF; CDR3nt: TGCAGTGCTAGAGAGGCGAGGGTCACAGATACGCAGTATTTT
abundance: NA; d_gene: TRBD1; j_gene: TRBJ1-2; v_gene: TRBV20-1; CDR3aa: CSAQYYLFGQGSNYGYTF; CDR3nt: TGCAGTGCTCAATACTACCTCTTCGGACAGGGGTCCAACTATGGCTACACCTTC
abundance: NA; d_gene: NA; j_gene: TRBJ2-3; v_gene: TRBV20-1; CDR3aa: CSAIGHTNTDTQYF; CDR3nt: TGCAGTGCTATTGGACATACAAACACAGATACGCAGTATTTT
abundance: NA; d_gene: NA; j_gene: TRBJ2-2; v_gene: TRBV3-1; CDR3aa: CASSQEPGTYTGELFF; CDR3nt: TGTGCCAGCAGCCAAGAGCCAGGGACGTACACCGGGGAGCTGTTTTTT
abundance: NA; d_gene: NA; j_gene: TRBJ2-1; v_gene: TRBV9; CDR3aa: CASSRSGGNEQFF; CDR3nt: TGTGCCAGCAGTCGTAGTGGAGGGAATGAGCAGTTCTTC
abundance: many; d_gene: NA; j_gene: TRBJ2-1; v_gene: TRBV12-3/TRBV12-4; CDR3aa: CASSLARRSEQFF; CDR3nt: TGTGCCAGCAGTTTAGCGAGAAGGTCTGAGCAGTTCTTC
abundance: once; d_gene: NA; j_gene: TRBJ2-5; v_gene: TRBV6-6; CDR3aa: CASKEAEETQYF; CDR3nt: TGTGCCAGCAAGGAGGCCGAAGAGACCCAGTACTTC
abundance: NA; d_gene: NA; j_gene: TRBJ2-7; v_gene: TRBV20-1; CDR3aa: CSARDVFGQQQASYEQYF; CDR3nt: TGCAGTGCTAGAGATGTGTTTGGACAGCAACAAGCCTCCTACGAGCAGTACTTC
abundance: few; d_gene: TRBD1; j_gene: TRBJ2-5; v_gene: TRBV27; CDR3aa: CASRTGGLETQYF; CDR3nt: TGTGCCAGCAGAACAGGGGGCCTGGAGACCCAGTACTTC
abundance: NA; d_gene: TRBD2; j_gene: TRBJ2-1; v_gene: TRBV5-4; CDR3aa: CASSSNTGTSGGAWKSNEQFF; CDR3nt: TGTGCCAGCAGCTCAAACACCGGGACTAGCGGGGGGGCCTGGAAGTCAAATGAGCAGTTCTTC
abundance: NA; d_gene: NA; j_gene: TRBJ1-4; v_gene: TRBV7-9; CDR3aa: CASSAPPNEKLFF; CDR3nt: TGTGCCAGCAGCGCCCCGCCTAATGAAAAACTGTTTTTT
abundance: NA; d_gene: NA; j_gene: TRBJ1-5; v_gene: TRBV29-1; CDR3aa: CSVGLGDSNQPQHF; CDR3nt: TGCAGCGTTGGACTGGGAGATAGCAATCAGCCCCAGCATTTT
abundance: NA; d_gene: NA; j_gene: TRBJ2-1; v_gene: TRBV6-5; CDR3aa: CASSYSSLEFYNEQFF; CDR3nt: TGTGCCAGCAGTTACTCGAGTTTGGAGTTTTACAATGAGCAGTTCTTC